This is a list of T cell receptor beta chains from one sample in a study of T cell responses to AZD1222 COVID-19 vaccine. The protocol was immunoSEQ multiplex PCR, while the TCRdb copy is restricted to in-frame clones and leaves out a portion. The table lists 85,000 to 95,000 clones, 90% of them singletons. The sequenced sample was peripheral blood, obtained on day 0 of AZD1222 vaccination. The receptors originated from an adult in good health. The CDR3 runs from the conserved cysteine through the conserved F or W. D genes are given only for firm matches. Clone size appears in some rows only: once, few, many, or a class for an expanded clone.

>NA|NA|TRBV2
CAGQGRAYTDTQYF
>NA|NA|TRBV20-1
CSASPTRYEQYF
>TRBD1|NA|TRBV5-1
CASTQGHPTNTEAFF
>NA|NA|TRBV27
CASSLSIERGPQHF
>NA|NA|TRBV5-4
CASSFGEANYGYTF
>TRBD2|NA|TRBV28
CAIQGSGGFYEQYF
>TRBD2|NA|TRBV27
CASSNNPGLATGDEQYF
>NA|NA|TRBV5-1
CASSQTTGYGYTF
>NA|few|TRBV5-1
CASSLNRSGVNQETQYF
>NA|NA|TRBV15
CATSRDRRTQGRHEQYF
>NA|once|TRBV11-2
CASTLRRGGSRSTDTQYF
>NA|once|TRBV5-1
CASSLDRMALNEQFF
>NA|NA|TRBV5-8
CASSLQGGTGELFF
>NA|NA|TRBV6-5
CASSLDGPTYEQYF
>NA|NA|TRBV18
CASSPDTTDAGYTF
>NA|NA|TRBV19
CASSITVQGNSPLHF
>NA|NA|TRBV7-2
CASSIRGDQPQHF
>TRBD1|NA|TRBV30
CAWSAATGPLSNQPQHF
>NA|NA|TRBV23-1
CASVRSGTNSYEQYF
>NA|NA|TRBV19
CATTRMKDSPLHF
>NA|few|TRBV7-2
CASSLLPEGHGYTF
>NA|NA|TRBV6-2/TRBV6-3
CASSKLGNEQFF
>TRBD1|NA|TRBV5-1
CASSVTGTGGVEQYF
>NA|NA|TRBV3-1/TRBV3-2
CASSLQWALDEQFF
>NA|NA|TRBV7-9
CASSSSTVRAQHF
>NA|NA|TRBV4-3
CASSHGTTGELFF
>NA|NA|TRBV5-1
CASSLYSRDYGYTF
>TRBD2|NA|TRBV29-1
CSVDPPAGGQETQYF
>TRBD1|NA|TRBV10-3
CAIRGQPSYGYTF
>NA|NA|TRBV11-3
CASSLSSAKNIQYF
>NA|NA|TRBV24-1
CATSDFSLSGEKSYTF
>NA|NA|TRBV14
CASSQDRWRGGYTF
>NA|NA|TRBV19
CASSNPGQGNEQFF
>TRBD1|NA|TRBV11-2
CASSPRTGSRYEQYF
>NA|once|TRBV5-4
CASSRPIGGGSTEAFF
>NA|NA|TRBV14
CASSPGQFTDTQYF
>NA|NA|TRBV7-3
CASGVSGEVAAFF
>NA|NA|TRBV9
CASIGGPGANVLTF
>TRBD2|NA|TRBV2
CASNGGTYEQYF
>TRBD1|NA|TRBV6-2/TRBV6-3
CASSYRGQGAQQPQHF
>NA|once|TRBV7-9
CASTVTQGVETQYF
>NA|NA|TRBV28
CASGLSSYNSPLHF
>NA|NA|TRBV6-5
CASSYQGRGDTQYF
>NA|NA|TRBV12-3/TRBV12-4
CASEDRPGAQYF
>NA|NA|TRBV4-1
CASSQGSGDGYTF
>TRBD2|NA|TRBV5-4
CASSLGTSGTDTQYF
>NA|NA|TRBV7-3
CASSPQNTEAFF
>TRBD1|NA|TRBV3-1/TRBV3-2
CASSQGDRGKETQYF
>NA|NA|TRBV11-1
CASSLAQDTQYF
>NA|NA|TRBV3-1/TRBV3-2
CASSQDSPYGYTF
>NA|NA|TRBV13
CARPGIYTF
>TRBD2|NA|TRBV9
CASSVSHKGGGSTDTQYF
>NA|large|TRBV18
CASSLGGGEKLFF
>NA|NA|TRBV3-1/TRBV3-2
CASSQEAPYEQYF
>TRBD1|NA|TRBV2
CASRYGQGDTYEQYF
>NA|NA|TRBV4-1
CASSQKQGSYEQYF